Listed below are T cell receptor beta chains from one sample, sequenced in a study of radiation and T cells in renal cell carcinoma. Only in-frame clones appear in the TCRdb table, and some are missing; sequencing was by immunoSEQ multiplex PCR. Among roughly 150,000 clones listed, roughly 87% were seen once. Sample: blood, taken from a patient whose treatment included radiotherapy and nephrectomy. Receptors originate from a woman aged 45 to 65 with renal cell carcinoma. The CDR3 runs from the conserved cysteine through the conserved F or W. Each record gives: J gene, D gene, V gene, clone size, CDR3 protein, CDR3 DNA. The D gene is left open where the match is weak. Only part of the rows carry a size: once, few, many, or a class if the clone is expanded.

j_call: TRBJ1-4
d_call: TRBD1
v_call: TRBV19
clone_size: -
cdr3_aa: CASSLNRGTDEKLFF
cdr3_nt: TGTGCCAGTAGTCTAAACAGGGGAACGGATGAAAAACTGTTTTTT

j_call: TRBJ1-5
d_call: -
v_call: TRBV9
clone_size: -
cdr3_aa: CASSFGQNSNQPQHF
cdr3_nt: TGTGCCAGCAGCTTCGGACAGAATAGCAATCAGCCCCAGCATTTT

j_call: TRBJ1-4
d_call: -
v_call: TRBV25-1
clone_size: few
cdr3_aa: CASSESGGAEGKLFF
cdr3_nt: TGTGCCAGCAGTGAATCGGGGGGGGCGGAGGGAAAACTGTTTTTT

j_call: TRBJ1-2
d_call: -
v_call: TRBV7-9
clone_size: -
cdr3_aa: CASSLGEAVPRGYGYTF
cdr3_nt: TGTGCCAGCAGCTTAGGAGAGGCGGTCCCCCGAGGGTATGGCTACACCTTC

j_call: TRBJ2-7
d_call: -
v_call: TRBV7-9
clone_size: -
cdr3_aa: CASSGRTLDVEEQYF
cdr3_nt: TGTGCCAGCAGCGGCCGGACACTGGACGTGGAGGAGCAGTACTTC

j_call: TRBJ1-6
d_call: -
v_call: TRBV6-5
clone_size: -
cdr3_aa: CASSLGSTGSPLHF
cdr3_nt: TGTGCCAGCAGTTTAGGCTCAACGGGTTCACCCCTCCACTTT

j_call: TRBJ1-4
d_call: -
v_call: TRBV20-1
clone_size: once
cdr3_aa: CSATEGERLFF
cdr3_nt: TGCAGTGCTACAGAGGGTGAACGACTGTTTTTT

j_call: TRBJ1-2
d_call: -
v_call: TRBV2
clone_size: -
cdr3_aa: CASIRQDNYGYTF
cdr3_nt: TGTGCCAGCATCCGCCAGGATAACTATGGCTACACCTTC

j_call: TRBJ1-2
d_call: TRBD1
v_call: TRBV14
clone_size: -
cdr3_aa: CASSQGTGGYGYTF
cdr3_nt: TGTGCCAGCAGCCAAGGGACAGGCGGATATGGCTACACCTTC

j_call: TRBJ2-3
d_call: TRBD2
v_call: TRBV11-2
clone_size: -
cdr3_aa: CASSFGGGRSDTQYF
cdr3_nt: TGTGCCAGCAGCTTCGGCGGGGGGCGGTCAGATACGCAGTATTTT

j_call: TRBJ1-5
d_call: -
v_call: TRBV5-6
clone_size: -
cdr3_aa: CASSRESNQPQHF
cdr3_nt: TGTGCCAGCAGCAGGGAGAGCAATCAGCCCCAGCATTTT